This TCR beta chain was recorded in a study of cytomegalovirus exposure and HLA in healthy donors. Findings of the study overall: Researchers reported that a few CMV-associated chains were confirmed in vitro as CMV antigen-specific. For cytomegalovirus status, the classifier reportedly gave diagnoses with high specificity and sensitivity.

Primers: 60 Vbeta forward and 13 Jbeta reverse. Source study methods: It was a later analysis that counted roughly 79 million unique TCR beta chains, of which about 10 million were shared. Clones were read by immunoSEQ multiplex PCR, and TCRdb kept only the in-frame ones, dropping some. V and J calls and clone size come straight from that table; D and trimming were deduced from the DNA. The table lists some 130,000 clones, approximately 80% of them singletons. A word on this clone: Its target is not known.

The clonotype was recovered from a man younger than 45 in good health and CMV-seronegative. Material for sequencing was PBMCs.

CDR3 loop: CASSFRNEQYF. In DNA form, the CDR3 reads TGTGCCAGCAGTTTCAGAAACGAGCAGTACTTC. This chain uses TRBV27 with TRBJ2-7; D not resolved. Germline assignment: CDR1 MNHEY and CDR2 SMNVEV (reference sequence). V was pared by 3 bases and J by 5 bases, with 5 bases between. This CDR3 spans 11 amino acids.